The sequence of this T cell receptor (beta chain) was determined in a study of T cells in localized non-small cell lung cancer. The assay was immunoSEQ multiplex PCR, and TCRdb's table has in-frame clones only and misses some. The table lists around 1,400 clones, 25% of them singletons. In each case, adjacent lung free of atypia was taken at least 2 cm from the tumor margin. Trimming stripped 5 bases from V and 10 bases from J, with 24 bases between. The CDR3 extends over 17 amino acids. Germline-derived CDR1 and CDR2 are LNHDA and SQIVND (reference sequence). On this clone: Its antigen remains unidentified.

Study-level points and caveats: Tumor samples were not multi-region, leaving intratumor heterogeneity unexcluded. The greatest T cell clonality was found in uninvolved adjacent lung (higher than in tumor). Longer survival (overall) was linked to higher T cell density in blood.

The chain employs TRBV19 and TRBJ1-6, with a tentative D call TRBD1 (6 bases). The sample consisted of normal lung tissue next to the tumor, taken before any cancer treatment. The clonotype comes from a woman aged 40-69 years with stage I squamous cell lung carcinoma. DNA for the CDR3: TGTGCCAGTAGTTTCCGACGCACTCTGGAGGGGGAATCACCCCTCCACTTT. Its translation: CASSFRRTLEGESPLHF.